These T cell receptor beta chains were read from a single sample in a study of OX40 agonist ivuxolimab in advanced cancers. The table came from immunoSEQ multiplex PCR; TCRdb's copy has only in-frame clones and leaves some out. The repertoire has tens of thousands of clones, about 85% of them found once; the top ten carry less than 3%. Sequencing used CD4+ or CD8+ T cells sorted from blood, obtained in a trial of the OX40 agonist ivuxolimab. All receptors come from an adult with an advanced solid tumor such as melanoma, head and neck, liver or kidney cancer. CDR3s include the opening cysteine and the closing phenylalanine or tryptophan. A D gene is named only where the DNA matches it firmly.

D: -; J: TRBJ1-5; length: 15; V: TRBV27; CDR3: CASSLWRGWDQPQHF
D: -; J: TRBJ2-7; length: 13; V: TRBV11-3; CDR3: CASSLGVRYEQYF
D: -; J: TRBJ1-1; length: 15; V: TRBV11-1; CDR3: CASSSRDLLGTEAFF
D: -; J: TRBJ1-5; length: 15; V: TRBV11-3; CDR3: CASSLGGHSNQPQHF
D: -; J: TRBJ2-3; length: 14; V: TRBV5-8; CDR3: CASSLGLFTDTQYF
D: -; J: TRBJ1-1; length: 13; V: TRBV18; CDR3: CASSLVRDTEAFF
D: -; J: TRBJ1-1; length: 17; V: TRBV28; CDR3: CASSPYSGAKLNTEAFF
D: TRBD1; J: TRBJ1-4; length: 14; V: TRBV7-9; CDR3: CASSAGQGDEKLFF
D: -; J: TRBJ1-4; length: 16; V: TRBV27; CDR3: CASSLLTGRPNEKLFF
D: -; J: TRBJ2-2; length: 16; V: TRBV5-4; CDR3: CASSLGVGMNTGELFF
D: -; J: TRBJ1-4; length: 13; V: TRBV19; CDR3: CASKGREYEKLFF
D: TRBD2; J: TRBJ2-3; length: 14; V: TRBV14; CDR3: CASSPSGSTDTQYF
D: TRBD2; J: TRBJ2-3; length: 16; V: TRBV11-2; CDR3: CASSLRLAGATDTQYF
D: -; J: TRBJ2-1; length: 13; V: TRBV18; CDR3: CASSGGPGNEQFF
D: TRBD2; J: TRBJ2-2; length: 13; V: TRBV7-3; CDR3: CASSPGGTGELFF
D: TRBD2; J: TRBJ2-1; length: 14; V: TRBV7-9; CDR3: CASSFGLAVNEQFF
D: TRBD2; J: TRBJ2-7; length: 14; V: TRBV6-5; CDR3: CASSVGLAWNEQYF
D: -; J: TRBJ2-7; length: 19; V: TRBV11-1; CDR3: CASSLTIATTNTLSYEQYF
D: TRBD2; J: TRBJ2-7; length: 17; V: TRBV4-1; CDR3: CASSQGLAGILWHEQYF
D: TRBD1; J: TRBJ1-2; length: 13; V: TRBV28; CDR3: CASLRQGIHGYTF
D: -; J: TRBJ2-2; length: 14; V: TRBV25-1; CDR3: CASKGQGSTGELFF
D: -; J: TRBJ1-5; length: 14; V: TRBV27; CDR3: CASSLSQLAIPQHF
D: -; J: TRBJ2-3; length: 11; V: TRBV7-3; CDR3: CASSQSDTQYF
D: TRBD1; J: TRBJ1-1; length: 15; V: TRBV27; CDR3: CASRRQGVMNTEAFF
D: -; J: TRBJ1-1; length: 11; V: TRBV29-1; CDR3: CSVRGSTEAFF